This T cell receptor beta chain was profiled in a study of tumor and adjacent non-tumor tissue in lung cancer. This sample's RNA came from whole unsorted tissue. The library came from three nested PCR rounds adapted from ARM-PCR protocols. TCRdb passed the multiplex PCR reads through MiXCR, listing each CDR3 protein once. Of approximately 140,000 distinct CDR3 sequences listed, approximately 66% are singletons. The CDR3 loop spans 15 amino acids. Germline V gives CDR1 SGHNT, CDR2 YYREEE (reference sequence). Regarding this clonotype: A read error may account for a junction end that differs from germline.

The genes are TRBV5-4 and TRBJ1-4; perhaps TRBD1 as D (5 bases). This TCR came from a man aged 55-75 years with small cell lung cancer. Sequenced input: lung tumor tissue. The CDR3: CTSSDRGGEGGKLFF. CDR3 DNA: TGTACCAGCAGCGACCGGGGGGGGGAAGGAGGAAAACTGTTTTTT.